Listed here are 31 T cell receptor beta chains from one sample, sequenced in a study of beta chain features in type 1 diabetes (dated by TCRdb to 2016 to 2018). Library generation was performed with the immunoSEQ multiplex PCR assay. The High Capacity cDNA Reverse Transcription Kit was used to reverse transcribe all of the isolated RNA, meaning that expressed TCRB transcripts were what got sequenced. Entries here come from immuneACCESS through TCRdb and include only in-frame sequences with V and J called. Some clones fail to appear in such tables; in the studies checked, an unresolved V gene covers under half of the shortfall, and the cause of the remainder is unknown. Across this sample there are approximately 140,000 clones, with around 50% seen only once. The biggest ten clones account for around 0.43% of the sample. The specimen was Tregs from blood. The cell subset or site tag for this specimen amounts to: regulatory CD4+ T cells. These receptor sequences come from a man aged 18-30 years in good health.

This clone appeared a few times. The chain combines TRBV9 with TRBJ2-7; 9 nucleotides agree with TRBD2. In germline, CDR1 is SGDLS, CDR2 YYNGEE. V lost 0 bases, J lost 2 bases, and 6 bases stayed unmatched. The CDR3 has 16 amino acids. In DNA, the CDR3 is TGTGCCAGCAGCGTAGGACCTTTAGCGGGAGCCTACGAGCAGTACTTC. It specifies CASSVGPLAGAYEQYF.

This clone appeared a few times. The V call is TRBV7-7, the J call TRBJ2-5, with TRBD2 as a possible D gene (6 bases). The V gene's germline CDR1 is SSHAT and CDR2 FNYEAQ (reference sequence). Deletions cut 2 bases from V and 5 bases from J, with 12 bases between. The CDR3 contains 14 residues. CDR3 sequence (DNA): TGTGCCAGCAGCTTATTTGGGGGGTCGGAGACCCAGTACTTC. Its protein product is CASSLFGGSETQYF.

This clone came up a few times. The rearrangement joins TRBV11-1 to TRBJ2-1, with TRBD2 matching 10 bases. Germline V lookup: CDR1 SGHAT, CDR2 FQDESV (reference sequence). The junction had 11 bases not matched to a gene; V was cut back by 6 bases and J by 6 bases. The CDR3 contains 16 residues. CDR3 amino acids: CASRRTSGRLLNEQFF. The CDR3 DNA reads as TGTGCCAGCAGGCGGACTAGCGGACGTCTTCTCAATGAGCAGTTCTTC.

The rearrangement joins TRBV2 to TRBJ2-5, with D possibly being TRBD1 (6 bases). Trimming cost V 4 bases and J 2 bases, with 17 bases left between them. The CDR3 extends over 16 amino acids. Germline CDR1 and CDR2: SNHLY and FYNNEI. The CDR3, as DNA: TGTGCCAGCAGTGGTTCAGGGGCGCGCGGTCAAGAGACCCAGTACTTC. Protein sequence: CASSGSGARGQETQYF.

This chain links TRBV4-2 with TRBJ1-3, with D possibly TRBD1 on 6 matching bases. The CDR3 is made up of 16 amino acids. The ends were cut back, 0 bases at V and 4 bases at J, with 13 bases in the middle. Germline loops: CDR1 LGHNA, CDR2 YNFKEQ. The CDR3 loop reads CASSQEVWTAGNTIYF. CDR3 coding DNA: TGTGCCAGCAGCCAAGAGGTGTGGACAGCCGGAAACACCATATATTTT.

This chain connects TRBV7-2 to TRBJ1-5, with a tentative D call TRBD1 (6 bases). From germline, CDR1 is SGHTA and CDR2 FQGNSA. This CDR3 contains 16 residues. Trimming stripped 0 bases from V and 5 bases from J, with 14 bases between. CDR3 sequence reads: CASSLATDRPHQPQHF. The CDR3 DNA follows: TGTGCCAGCAGCTTAGCAACTGACAGGCCACATCAGCCCCAGCATTTT.

J is TRBJ2-1 and V is TRBV2, with 12 bases identical to TRBD2. V lost 3 bases to trimming and J lost 10 bases; unmatched junction nucleotides: 7. This CDR3 comprises 15 residues. CDR1 and CDR2 (germline): SNHLY, FYNNEI. The CDR3 nucleotides read TGTGCCAGCAGTGACGAGCTAGCGGGGGGGCGGGAGCAGTTCTTC. Residues: CASSDELAGGREQFF.

V is TRBV7-9 and J is TRBJ1-4; 8 nucleotides align to TRBD1. The CDR3 is made up of 15 amino acids. Germline CDR1 reads SEHNR; CDR2 reads FQNEAQ (reference sequence). After removal of 5 bases from V and 5 bases from J, the junction contained 7 bases not matched to a gene. CDR3 bases: TGTGCCAGCAGCAAAGAGGGACAGGAGAATGAAAAACTGTTTTTT. It yields the protein CASSKEGQENEKLFF.

V and J are TRBV12-2 and TRBJ1-1. TRBV12-2 is termed a pseudogene. CDR3 length equals 13 residues. This CDR3 reads CASRLRVNTEAFF. CDR3 sequence (DNA): TGTGCAAGTCGCTTACGGGTGAACACTGAAGCTTTCTTT.

This clone was counted between two and nine times. The chain uses TRBV4-3 and TRBJ1-1, with D uncertain. V was pared by 4 bases and J by 3 bases, with 24 bases between. This CDR3 spans 18 amino acids. The germline V gene encodes CDR1 LGHNA and CDR2 YSLEER. The DNA for the CDR3 is TGCGCCAGCAGCCCCCATTCGGTGGCCTCCACCCTAGACACTGAAGCTTTCTTT. This codes for CASSPHSVASTLDTEAFF.

CDR3 loop: CAWSIRGRLNSPLHF. Here the CDR3 DNA reads TGTGCCTGGAGTATCAGGGGGCGTCTTAATTCACCCCTCCACTTT. V usage is TRBV30 and J usage is TRBJ1-6, with 8 bases lining up with TRBD1. The CDR3 extends over 15 amino acids. The germline V gene has CDR1 GTSNPN and CDR2 SVGIG (reference sequence). Trimming took 2 bases from V and 6 from J; bases not matched to a gene: 6. The full variable domain, with the rest looked up from reference TRBV30 and TRBJ1-6, is SQTIHQWPATLVQPVGSPLSLECTVEGTSNPNLYWYRQAAGRGLQLLFYSVGIGQISSEVPQNLSASRPQDRQFILSSKKLLLSDSGFYLCAWSIRGRLNSPLHFGNGTRLTVT.

The V gene is TRBV6-5, the J gene TRBJ1-6; perhaps TRBD1 as D (5 bases). Trimming stripped 5 bases from V and 7 bases from J, with 6 bases between. The CDR3 spans 12 residues. The germline V gene has CDR1 MNHEY and CDR2 SVGAGI. In DNA, the CDR3 is TGTGCCAGCAGTCGGGGGAATTCACCCCTCCACTTT. Translated, it gives CASSRGNSPLHF.

A few counts support this clone. This chain joins TRBV19 and TRBJ1-1, with D possibly being TRBD1 (6 bases). The CDR3 is 13 amino acids. Per the germline V gene, CDR1 is LNHDA and CDR2 is SQIVND (reference sequence). Trimming left V 0 bases short and J 11 bases short, with 13 bases between. CDR3 sequence: CASSIDQGKAAFF. CDR3 sequence (DNA): TGTGCCAGTAGTATAGACCAGGGGAAGGCGGCTTTCTTT.

The table lists this clone with a few counts. The V and J genes are TRBV28 and TRBJ1-1; D perhaps matches TRBD1 (5 bases). V was cut by 5 bases and J by 11 bases, with 24 bases left in between. The CDR3 covers 15 residues. Germline CDR1 reads MDHEN; CDR2 reads SYDVKM. This CDR3 is CASSPRVDSASNAFF. The CDR3, as DNA: TGTGCCAGCAGTCCTCGTGTCGACAGTGCCTCGAATGCTTTCTTT.

V and J are TRBV11-2 and TRBJ2-5, with D perhaps matching TRBD2 (6 bases). Germline V gene sequence: CDR1 SGHAT, CDR2 FQNNGV. V was cut by 1 base and J by 5 bases, with 11 bases left in between. The length of the CDR3 is 14 residues. The CDR3 DNA sequence: TGTGCCAGCAGCTTAGCGGGAGTGGCGGAGACCCAGTACTTC. Amino acid sequence: CASSLAGVAETQYF.

The chain couples TRBV28 to TRBJ2-1, with a weak D call TRBD1 (5 bases). The V gene's germline CDR1 is MDHEN and CDR2 SYDVKM. This CDR3 spans 13 amino acids. Trimming took 10 bases from V and 5 from J, leaving 15 bases between them. In nucleotides, the CDR3 is TGTGCCACAACAGGAGAAAACAACAATGAGCAGTTCTTC. Amino acids: CATTGENNNEQFF.

In its sample, this clone was seen once. A read error may account for a junction end that differs from germline. The rearrangement links TRBV18 to TRBJ2-1, with TRBD1 matching over 7 bases. Germline CDR1 is KGHSH and CDR2 is LQKENI. This CDR3 is 16 amino acids long. CDR3 amino acids: CAGSLRQGAGDNEQFF. The CDR3 region has the DNA TGTGCCGGCTCACTAAGACAGGGAGCAGGGGACAATGAGCAGTTCTTC.

This clone was found a few times. The chain links TRBV7-2 to TRBJ1-1, with 8 bases that match TRBD1. The CDR3 contains 14 residues. CDR1 and CDR2 (germline): SGHTA, FQGNSA. Trimming took 4 bases from V and 10 from J; bases not matched to a gene: 11. The CDR3 reads CASSSTGTGYRAFF. The DNA of the CDR3 is TGTGCCAGCAGCTCTACCGGGACAGGCTATCGAGCTTTCTTT.

The genes are TRBV7-2 and TRBJ2-2; D is perhaps TRBD1 (6 bases). CDR1 is SGHTA and CDR2 is FQGNSA in the germline V gene. The CDR3 has 15 residues. Trimming stripped 6 bases from V and 1 base from J, with 12 bases between. DNA of the CDR3: TGTGCCAGCAGTCTTACAGGGAGGAACACCGGGGAGCTGTTTTTT. This gives the protein CASSLTGRNTGELFF.

This clone was seen just once. The chain is built from TRBV28 and TRBJ1-5; D unclear. CDR3 length: 13 amino acids. From germline, CDR1 is MDHEN and CDR2 SYDVKM. V was shortened by 6 bases and J by 3 bases, with 9 bases between the two germline ends. CDR3 sequence reads: CASRSRVNQPQHF. CDR3 sequence (DNA): TGTGCCAGCAGGTCGAGGGTCAATCAGCCCCAGCATTTT. The full variable domain, its missing parts supplied by reference TRBV28 and TRBJ1-5, is DVKVTQSSRYLVKRTGEKVFLECVQDMDHENMFWYRQDPGLGLRLIYFSYDVKMKEKGDIPEGYSVSREKKERFSLILESASTNQTSMYLCASRSRVNQPQHFGDGTRLSIL.

The CDR3 DNA reads as TGTGCCAGCAGCTTAGCGGCAGGGCGGACTGAAGCTTTCTTT. Translated: CASSLAAGRTEAFF. The chain joins TRBV7-9 to TRBJ1-1; tentative D call: TRBD1 (5 bases). Per germline, CDR1 SEHNR and CDR2 FQNEAQ (reference sequence). Trimming pared 0 bases from V and 5 bases from J, leaving 10 bases between. The CDR3 is 14 amino acids.

This clone was seen just once. This rearrangement joins TRBV30 to TRBJ2-5; possible D gene TRBD1, 6 bases. The CDR3 contains 11 residues. Germline-derived CDR1 and CDR2 are GTSNPN and SVGIG (reference sequence). V dropped 5 bases and J dropped 7 bases, with 11 bases sitting between them. For the CDR3, the DNA is TGTGCCTGGGGACAGCACGGGACCCAGTACTTC. Translation gives CAWGQHGTQYF.

The chain couples TRBV4-3 to TRBJ1-2, with D unresolved. The CDR3 has 15 amino acids. Trimming removed 0 bases at V and 3 bases at J, with 11 bases between. CDR1 is LGHNA and CDR2 is YSLEER in the germline V gene. The CDR3 DNA sequence: TGCGCCAGCAGCCAAGATCGCAGCGCCTACTATGGCTACACCTTC. Translating gives CASSQDRSAYYGYTF.

J is TRBJ2-6 and V is TRBV21-1; no check of the table's D call, TRBD2, against the DNA was made. TRBV21-1 is an annotated pseudogene. The CDR3 loop spans 17 amino acids. The CDR3 DNA reads TGTGCCAGCAGCAAAAGAAAGGGAGTCTGGGGGGCCAACGTCCTGACTTTC. This sequence encodes CASSKRKGVWGANVLTF.

The V and J genes are TRBV27 and TRBJ2-6; maybe TRBD2 (6 bases). The V end was cut by 5 bases, the J end by 4 bases, with 15 bases between. This CDR3 has 16 amino acids. Germline assignment: CDR1 MNHEY and CDR2 SMNVEV (reference sequence). The CDR3 coding sequence is TGTGCCAGCAGTCCCCGGGGGTTGGAAGGGGCCAACGTCCTGACTTTC. Its translation is CASSPRGLEGANVLTF.

The V call is TRBV19, the J call TRBJ2-3, with D possibly being TRBD2 (5 bases). V was cut by 5 bases and J by 3 bases, with 15 bases left in between. The germline CDR1 and CDR2 sequences are LNHDA and SQIVND (reference sequence). CDR3 length: 15 residues. The CDR3 region is CASSPDQRRTDTQYF. CDR3 coding DNA: TGTGCCAGTAGTCCGGACCAACGGAGGACAGATACGCAGTATTTT.

The V and J genes are TRBV30 and TRBJ1-2; 8 nucleotides agree with TRBD1. Germline CDR1 reads GTSNPN; CDR2 reads SVGIG (reference sequence). The CDR3 loop spans 13 amino acids. Trimming took 3 bases from V and 4 from J; bases not matched to a gene: 4. CDR3 residues: CAWSRDRPYGYTF. DNA for the CDR3: TGTGCCTGGAGCCGGGACAGGCCCTATGGCTACACCTTC.

This chain joins TRBV7-2 and TRBJ2-2; 10 bases fit TRBD1. This CDR3 has 15 residues. Germline V gives CDR1 SGHTA, CDR2 FQGNSA. The V segment lost 4 bases and the J segment 8 bases; nucleotides outside the gene matches: 7. CDR3 in DNA: TGTGCCAGCAGCTCCGGGACAGGGGATCTGGGGGAGCTGTTTTTT. Translation gives CASSSGTGDLGELFF.

Here the CDR3 reads CASSYSSQDEQYF. The CDR3 nucleotides read TGTGCCAGCAGTTACTCGAGTCAGGACGAGCAGTACTTC. The chain couples TRBV6-6 to TRBJ2-7, with unresolved D. Per the germline V gene, CDR1 is MNHNY and CDR2 is SVGAGI (reference sequence). V was cut by 0 bases and J by 5 bases, with 8 bases left in between. This CDR3 region has 13 residues.

The rearrangement links TRBV7-3 to TRBJ1-2; 8 bases align to TRBD1. V lost 5 bases and J lost 7; bases outside the gene matches: 9. The CDR3 sequence is 14 residues long. Germline values: CDR1 SGHTA, CDR2 FQGTGA. This chain's CDR3 is CASSAPGQDIGYTF. CDR3 sequence (DNA): TGTGCCAGCAGCGCCCCGGGACAGGATATTGGCTACACCTTC.

The V gene is TRBV11-1, the J gene TRBJ2-6, with 9 bases aligning to TRBD1. The germline V gene encodes CDR1 SGHAT and CDR2 FQDESV (reference sequence). With 4 bases clipped from V and 0 bases from J, the junction kept 4 bases outside the gene matches. CDR3 length equals 17 residues. Here the CDR3 DNA reads TGTGCCAGCAGCTCGGGACAGGGCGACTCTGGGGCCAACGTCCTGACTTTC. It yields the protein CASSSGQGDSGANVLTF.